These 27 T cell receptor beta chains were sequenced from one sample in a study of patients and donors after allogeneic stem cell transplantation. From the RT-PCR reads, TCRdb called clonotypes with MiXCR, one entry per CDR3 protein. The sample yields roughly 230,000 distinct CDR3 sequences, about 14% seen once. Material for sequencing was blood, either unsorted or a sorted T cell fraction (not recorded which). The receptors come from a human donor who was either an allogeneic HSCT recipient or a stem cell or donor lymphocyte infusion donor (not recorded which). It is not recorded whose cells these are; they may come from a transplant donor.

The V gene is TRBV27, the J gene TRBJ2-5; the match to TRBD2 covers 12 bases. Germline V CDR1 and CDR2: MNHEY, SMNVEV (reference sequence). J gave up 5 bases and V 5 bases, and 9 bases lay outside the gene matches. This CDR3 comprises 16 residues. CDR3 amino acids: CASSRALAGGVETQYF. The CDR3 DNA is TGTGCCAGCAGTAGGGCCCTAGCGGGAGGGGTGGAGACCCAGTACTTC.

This clonotype was detected many times. This chain uses TRBV7-9 with TRBJ1-5; D possibly corresponds to TRBD1 (5 bases). Germline assignment: CDR1 SEHNR and CDR2 FQNEAQ (reference sequence). V was pared by 3 bases and J by 2 bases, with 11 bases between. The CDR3 length is 15 residues. The DNA of the CDR3 is TGTGCCAGCAGCTTCCTCGGGGCAGGCAATCAGCCCCAGCATTTT. Translated, it gives CASSFLGAGNQPQHF.

This chain links TRBV3-1 with TRBJ2-5, with 9 nucleotides matching TRBD1. V was pared by 5 bases and J by 5 bases, with 3 bases of the junction left unmatched. CDR1 LGHDT and CDR2 YNNKEL come from the germline V gene (reference sequence). The CDR3 runs to 13 residues. In nucleotides, the CDR3 is TGTGCCAGCAGCAGACAGGGGGAGGAGACCCAGTACTTC. This encodes CASSRQGEETQYF.

This clonotype was seen only a few times. V and J are TRBV20-1 and TRBJ1-4; TRBD1 might be the D (6 bases). The V gene's germline CDR1 is DFQATT and CDR2 SNEGSKA (reference sequence). Trimming took off 3 bases at V and 8 bases at J, with 16 bases between the two ends. There are 14 residues in the CDR3. The CDR3 nucleotides read TGCAGTGCTAGCCCCTTCAGGGGTAACGAAAAACTGTTTTTT. Its protein is CSASPFRGNEKLFF.

This clonotype was counted many times. The chain recombines TRBV12-3 or TRBV12-4 with TRBJ2-5; the match to TRBD1 covers 9 bases. V dropped 2 bases and J dropped 5; count of bases not matched to a gene: 3. The CDR3 consists of 14 residues. CDR3 DNA: TGTGCCAGCAGTTTATACAGGGGGCGCGAGACCCAGTACTTC. It encodes CASSLYRGRETQYF.

The sample holds many counts of this clonotype. The chain has TRBV6-1 and TRBJ1-1, with TRBD1 as a possible D gene (5 bases). Germline V gene data show CDR1 as MNHNS and CDR2 as SASEGT. V gave up 5 bases and J gave up 4 bases, with 14 bases separating them. The CDR3 loop spans 14 amino acids. CDR3 nucleotides: TGTGCCAGCAGTCAGGGACGAAGCGGCACTGAAGCTTTCTTT. Its protein product is CASSQGRSGTEAFF.

In the case of this clonotype: The junction departs from the called germline gene at one end, perhaps through a read error. This rearrangement joins TRBV24-1 to TRBJ2-5; 8 bases line up with TRBD1. CDR3 length equals 16 residues. CDR1 and CDR2 (germline): KGHDR, SFDVKD. The CDR3 DNA sequence: TGTGCCACCAGTGATTTAAGACAGGGGATAGGAGAGACCCGGTACTTC. Translation gives CATSDLRQGIGETRYF.

This clonotype was seen more than once but under ten times. The chain employs TRBV7-7 and TRBJ2-1, with D tentatively TRBD2 (6 bases). CDR3 length: 13 amino acids. The V end lost 0 bases, the J end lost 7 bases, and 7 bases lay between the germline ends. Germline V lookup: CDR1 SSHAT, CDR2 FNYEAQ (reference sequence). CDR3 coding DNA: TGTGCCAGCAGCTTAGCAGGGACTAATGAGCAGTTCTTC. Translating it yields CASSLAGTNEQFF. The variable domain in full, with the rest retrieved from reference TRBV7-7 and TRBJ2-1, is GAGVSQSPRYKVTKRGQDVTLRCDPISSHATLYWYQQALGQGPEFLTYFNYEAQPDKSGLPSDRFSAERPEGSISTLTIQRTEQRDSAMYRCASSLAGTNEQFFGPGTRLTVL.

This clonotype was detected only a few times. CDR3 amino acids: CARRKATASSAEAFF. In DNA form, the CDR3 reads TGTGCCAGACGAAAAGCCACAGCGTCGAGCGCTGAAGCTTTCTTT. This chain uses TRBV2 with TRBJ1-1; no reliable D call. CDR3 length equals 15 residues. The V end lost 9 bases, the J end lost 6 bases, and 23 bases lay between the germline ends. The germline CDR1 and CDR2 sequences are SNHLY and FYNNEI.

This clonotype was detected only once. In nucleotides, the CDR3 is TGTGCCATCAGTGAGTCGAGTAAGAGTGTGCAGCCCCAGCATTTT. Its protein product is CAISESSKSVQPQHF. This chain connects TRBV10-3 to TRBJ1-5, with no clear D. CDR3 length: 15 amino acids. Germline CDR1 ENHRY, CDR2 SYGVKD. V was shortened by 0 bases and J by 7 bases, with 13 bases between the two germline ends.

This clonotype has a count of ten or more. The chain joins TRBV6-5 to TRBJ1-1, with TRBD1 as a possible D gene (5 bases). Per germline, CDR1 MNHEY and CDR2 SVGAGI. CDR3 length: 14 residues. The germline V and J ends were trimmed by 0 bases and 3 bases, with 8 bases remaining between them. The CDR3 coding sequence is TGTGCCAGCAGTTACTCCAGGGTTTACACTGAAGCTTTCTTT. Translating it yields CASSYSRVYTEAFF.

This clonotype was observed a handful of times. V is TRBV29-1 and J is TRBJ2-3; TRBD1 or TRBD2 may be the D gene (5 bases each). The CDR3 extends over 15 amino acids. Trimming pared 7 bases from V and 6 bases from J, leaving 23 bases between. Germline V gene sequence: CDR1 SQVTM, CDR2 ANQGSEA. This CDR3 is CSARGREVFTDTQYF. The CDR3 region has the DNA TGCAGCGCTCGGGGACGAGAAGTGTTTACTGATACGCAGTATTTT.

This clonotype was counted only a few times. The chain joins TRBV5-1 to TRBJ2-6, with D possibly TRBD2 on 5 matching bases. Germline CDR1 reads SGHRS; CDR2 reads YFSETQ. Trimming pared 3 bases from V and 0 bases from J, leaving 10 bases between. CDR3 length: 16 amino acids. The CDR3 reads CASSSGIGSGANVLTF. The CDR3 region has the DNA TGCGCCAGCAGCTCCGGGATTGGCTCTGGGGCCAACGTCCTGACTTTC.

CDR3 in amino acids: CASSFQPTDTQYF. As DNA, the CDR3 is TGTGCCAGCAGTTTTCAGCCCACAGATACGCAGTATTTT. This chain connects TRBV27 to TRBJ2-3, with no clear D. V lost 3 bases and J 2 bases, leaving 6 bases between the germline ends. The CDR3 spans 13 residues. In germline, CDR1 is MNHEY, CDR2 SMNVEV (reference sequence).

This clonotype was detected many times. The chain employs TRBV29-1 and TRBJ2-7; no reliable D call. This CDR3 is built from 11 residues. The ends were cut back, 7 bases at V and 0 bases at J, with 7 bases in the middle. CDR1 and CDR2 (germline): SQVTM, ANQGSEA. The CDR3 sequence: CSGGFSYEQYF. In nucleotides, the CDR3 is TGCAGCGGAGGATTCTCCTACGAGCAGTACTTC.

The V and J genes are TRBV6-1 and TRBJ2-2; TRBD2 agrees at 11 bases. This CDR3 is 18 amino acids long. With 4 bases clipped from V and 0 bases from J, the junction kept 7 bases outside the gene matches. Germline V gene sequence: CDR1 MNHNS, CDR2 SASEGT. The CDR3 DNA is TGTGCCAGCAGTGCGGCTAGCGGGGGGTCCGCGAACACCGGGGAGCTGTTTTTT. This sequence encodes CASSAASGGSANTGELFF.

This clonotype has just a few counts. The V gene is TRBV6-6, the J gene TRBJ1-5; the match to TRBD1 covers 7 bases. The ends lost 6 bases at V and 5 bases at J; junction bases unmatched: 4. This CDR3 spans 13 amino acids. Germline V gene sequence: CDR1 MNHNY, CDR2 SVGAGI (reference sequence). CDR3: CASRAQGDQPQHF. Written as DNA, the CDR3 is TGTGCCAGCAGAGCCCAGGGGGATCAGCCCCAGCATTTT.

The chain carries TRBV6-4 and TRBJ1-3, with D uncertain. This CDR3 contains 14 residues. Looked up from germline, CDR1 is MRHNA and CDR2 is SNTAGT. V was shortened by 2 bases and J by 2 bases, with 7 bases between the two germline ends. The CDR3 DNA follows: TGTGCCAGCAGTGACCGAGGGCCTGGAAACACCATATATTTT. Translation gives CASSDRGPGNTIYF.

The rearrangement uses TRBV19 and TRBJ1-1, with D possibly matching TRBD1 (6 bases). CDR1 is LNHDA, CDR2 SQIVND, per germline (reference sequence). The CDR3 spans 13 residues. V was pared by 4 bases and J by 3 bases, with 9 bases between. This CDR3 reads CASSKYRDTEAFF. CDR3 coding DNA: TGTGCCAGTAGTAAATACAGGGACACTGAAGCTTTCTTT.

The V call is TRBV6-5, the J call TRBJ1-6; TRBD1 might be the D (6 bases). V shed 2 bases and J shed 7 bases, with 15 bases lying between them. The CDR3 contains 16 residues. Germline V lookup: CDR1 MNHEY, CDR2 SVGAGI. As DNA, the CDR3 is TGTGCCAGCAGTTACCGGCGGTCAACAGGGAATTCACCCCTCCACTTT. This codes for CASSYRRSTGNSPLHF.

This clonotype occurred a few times. The CDR3 coding sequence is TGTGCCAGCAGTGTTACCTCGTCGGAAGATACGCAGTATTTT. Translated: CASSVTSSEDTQYF. The J gene is TRBJ2-3, the V gene TRBV2; D is undetermined. The CDR3 has 14 residues. The germline V and J ends were trimmed by 4 bases and 5 bases, with 13 bases remaining between them. Germline V CDR1 and CDR2: SNHLY, FYNNEI.

CDR3 loop: CASNRLTEEGEQYF. CDR3 in DNA: TGTGCCAGCAACAGACTCACCGAGGAAGGCGAGCAGTACTTC. The V call is TRBV28, the J call TRBJ2-7, with no clear D. The CDR3 consists of 14 residues. Germline V gene data show CDR1 as MDHEN and CDR2 as SYDVKM. The V end lost 7 bases, the J end lost 6 bases, and 19 bases lay between the germline ends.

This clonotype was observed at least ten times. The CDR3 protein is CASSQYRRSTEAFF. The CDR3 DNA reads as TGTGCCAGCAGCCAGTACAGGAGAAGCACTGAAGCTTTCTTT. The V call is TRBV3-1, the J call TRBJ1-1, with D possibly matching TRBD1 (5 bases). From germline, CDR1 is LGHDT and CDR2 YNNKEL (reference sequence). There are 14 residues in the CDR3. Trimming shortened V by 3 bases and J by 4 bases, and 12 bases separated the two germline ends.

This chain joins TRBV4-1 and TRBJ1-1, with 7 bases fitting TRBD1. CDR1 is MGHRA and CDR2 is YSYEKL in the germline V gene. With 11 bases clipped from V and 5 bases from J, the junction kept 8 bases outside the gene matches. The CDR3 is 12 amino acids. The CDR3 DNA reads as TGCGCCTCCCAGGGGGGGAGGACTGAAGCTTTCTTT. Its protein product is CASQGGRTEAFF.

This chain links TRBV12-3 or TRBV12-4 with TRBJ2-5; the D is unclear. There are 11 residues in the CDR3. V lost 5 bases to trimming and J lost 5 bases, with 6 bases between them. This chain's CDR3 is CASSTYETQYF. Here the CDR3 DNA reads TGTGCCAGCAGTACCTACGAGACCCAGTACTTC.

V gene TRBV19 combines with J gene TRBJ2-1; D is ambiguous. The CDR3 has 13 amino acids. Germline V gene sequence: CDR1 LNHDA, CDR2 SQIVND (reference sequence). The V gene lost 3 bases and the J gene lost 4 bases, with 7 bases spanning the gap. The CDR3 nucleotides are TGTGCCAGTAGTATCTCCAGATACAATGAGCAGTTCTTC. This translates into CASSISRYNEQFF.

The chain is built from TRBV5-6 and TRBJ2-1; 10 bases are a match to TRBD2. This CDR3 has 16 residues. Trimming took 6 bases from V and 8 from J; bases not matched to a gene: 14. Germline V gives CDR1 SGHDT, CDR2 YYEEEE. The CDR3: CASIFRLAGDLDEQFF. The CDR3 bases are TGTGCCAGCATCTTCAGGCTAGCGGGGGACTTGGATGAGCAGTTCTTC.